This paragraph covers one T cell receptor (beta chain) sequence. As yet, its antigen is unknown. This record comes from a study of PD-1 blockade in classical Hodgkin lymphoma. Study-wide points: The authors have not defined what causes the repertoire differences, possibly disease activity or prior therapy. Lower baseline TCR diversity was reported for newly diagnosed patients than for healthy donors. Prior to therapy, complete responders displayed diversity much like that of newly diagnosed patients. CD4+ but not CD8+ TCR diversity rose significantly by C4D1.

Sequenced by immunoSEQ multiplex PCR; TCRdb stores in-frame clones only, minus some. The data hold 30,000 to 40,000 clones, with over 65% observed a single time. There was relapse after autologous stem cell transplantation in every patient, and there was variation in brentuximab vedotin exposure. This CDR3 comprises 16 residues. Germline-derived CDR1 and CDR2 are SGHRS and YFSETQ. With 3 bases removed from V and 5 bases from J, the gap between germline ends came to 18 bases. The chain couples TRBV5-1 to TRBJ2-1; D assignment may be TRBD1 or TRBD2 (6 bases each). The material sequenced was peripheral blood mononuclear cells (PBMCs), taken before the second cycle of nivolumab. This TCR was recovered from a human donor with classical Hodgkin lymphoma. The CDR3 spells CASSWGSGATDNEQFF. The CDR3 nucleotides are TGCGCCAGCAGCTGGGGCTCGGGGGCAACAGACAATGAGCAGTTCTTC.